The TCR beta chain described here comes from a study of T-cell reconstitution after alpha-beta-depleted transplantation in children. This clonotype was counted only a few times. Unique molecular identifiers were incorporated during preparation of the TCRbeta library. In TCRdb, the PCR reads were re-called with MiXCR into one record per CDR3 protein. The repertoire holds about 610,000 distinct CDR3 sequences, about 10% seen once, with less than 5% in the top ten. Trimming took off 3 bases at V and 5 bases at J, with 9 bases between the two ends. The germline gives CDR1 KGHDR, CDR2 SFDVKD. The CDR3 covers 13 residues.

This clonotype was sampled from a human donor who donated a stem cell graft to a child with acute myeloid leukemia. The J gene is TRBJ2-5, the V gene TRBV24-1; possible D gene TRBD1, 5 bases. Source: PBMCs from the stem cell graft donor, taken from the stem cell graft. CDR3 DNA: TGTGCCACCAGTGATGCGACAGACGAGACCCAGTACTTC. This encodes CATSDATDETQYF.